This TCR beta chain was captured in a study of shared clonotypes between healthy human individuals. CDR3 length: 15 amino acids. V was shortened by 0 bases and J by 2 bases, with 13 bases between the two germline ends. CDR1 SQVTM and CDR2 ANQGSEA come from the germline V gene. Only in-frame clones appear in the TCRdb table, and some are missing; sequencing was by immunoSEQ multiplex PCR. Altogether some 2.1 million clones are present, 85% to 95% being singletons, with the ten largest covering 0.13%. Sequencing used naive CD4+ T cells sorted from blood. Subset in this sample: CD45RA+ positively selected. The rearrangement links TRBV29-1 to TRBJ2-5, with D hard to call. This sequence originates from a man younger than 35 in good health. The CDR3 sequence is CSVEDTMGFQETQYF. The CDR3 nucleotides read TGCAGCGTTGAAGATACGATGGGGTTTCAAGAGACCCAGTACTTC.